Below, 4 T cell receptor beta chains from the same sample are listed, as sequenced in a study of blood T cell repertoires in COVID-19. Sequenced by immunoSEQ multiplex PCR; TCRdb stores in-frame clones only, minus some. The sample consists of fewer than 350,000 clones, 65% to 90% of them appearing once. Sequencing used peripheral blood. All receptors derive from a human donor in a cohort sampled during active COVID-19.

The chain couples TRBV10-3 to TRBJ2-3, with TRBD1 matching 7 bases. V dropped 6 bases and J dropped 2; count of bases not matched to a gene: 5. CDR1 ENHRY and CDR2 SYGVKD come from the germline V gene. The CDR3 totals 14 residues. The CDR3 DNA sequence: TGTGCCATCAGGGGGACAGCGACCACAGATACGCAGTATTTT. Translation: CAIRGTATTDTQYF.

CDR3 protein: CAWSVGTGGTDTQYF. DNA of the CDR3: TGTGCCTGGAGTGTAGGGACAGGGGGCACAGATACGCAGTATTTT. The chain has TRBV30 and TRBJ2-3; 10 bases are a match to TRBD1. The trim removed 0 bases at V and 1 base at J, leaving 1 base unmatched. In germline, CDR1 is GTSNPN, CDR2 SVGIG (reference sequence). The CDR3 contains 15 residues.

The DNA of the CDR3 is TGTGCCAGCAGTTACTCGCACAGGGTTCAGCCCCAGCATTTT. Translation gives CASSYSHRVQPQHF. V and J are TRBV6-5 and TRBJ1-5; a weak D match, TRBD1 (6 bases). Deletions cut 0 bases from V and 6 bases from J, with 9 bases between. The germline CDR1 and CDR2 sequences are MNHEY and SVGAGI. The CDR3 is made up of 14 amino acids.

The chain links TRBV9 to TRBJ2-3, with D maybe TRBD1 (6 bases). The V gene's germline CDR1 is SGDLS and CDR2 YYNGEE. The germline V and J ends were trimmed by 0 bases and 2 bases, with 7 bases remaining between them. The CDR3 totals 14 residues. CDR3 loop: CASSVGTATDTQYF. The CDR3 bases are TGTGCCAGCAGCGTAGGGACAGCCACAGATACGCAGTATTTT.